This T cell receptor beta chain was identified during a study of blood T cell repertoires in COVID-19 (TCRdb year 2020). For the study in its entirety: The collaborator samples originated in the United States, Italy and Spain and spanned the acute and convalescent phases of COVID-19. The repertoires were released in a freely available public database meant as a resource for research on the immune response to SARS-CoV-2. The prospective study material was composed of cDNA or gDNA derived from T cells, B-cell-depleted T cells, or PBMCs. The dataset comprised deeply sampled blood TCRbeta repertoires from subjects exposed to, actively infected with, or recovered from COVID-19. Samples came from the ongoing ImmuneRACE study (first 160 participants) plus 1,254 subjects from 6 global collaborators. Where HLA class I and class II types were available, the types were taken from metadata supplied by the sample provider, not from assay-based typing. The sample metadata nearly always contained a de-identified subject ID, COVID-19 status, age in years and sex.

Collaborating institutions collected whole blood in K2EDTA tubes following their own protocols. For TCRbeta analysis, collaborators shipped samples in one of three forms: frozen whole blood, isolated PBMCs, or DNA extracted from either of those sample types. What the study reported, not specific to this receptor: Clinical and demographic metadata were provided uncurated, with the amount varying by source and participant.

As for this clone: It lacks a known antigen. Base qualities are missing; no much larger clone stands one base away.

TCRbeta CDR3 regions were amplified from genomic DNA by means of the immunoSEQ Assay, a bias-controlled multiplex PCR. In the authors' own workflow: Nucleated cell counts per sample were estimated from amplification of reference gene primers within the assay. To quantify the absolute abundance of each unique TCRbeta CDR3 rearrangement, sequence reads were collapsed and filtered. For each sample, productive Simpson clonality was calculated by taking the square root of Simpson's diversity index across productive rearrangements. This immuneACCESS table, as held by TCRdb, lists in-frame sequences with V and J called but not all clones. Of the missing ones, under half trace to an unresolved V gene in checked studies; the others have no known cause. V, J and clone size were drawn from that table, and D and trimming were deduced from the DNA. The sample includes approximately 45,000 clones, with around nine tenths observed a single time. The top ten clones comprise 1% to 1.5% of the sample.

The sequencing sample was made of peripheral blood. The TCR originated in a woman aged 40 to 49 with acute or convalescent COVID-19.

The sequenced DNA: TGTGCCAGCAGCGAATGGGGCTCTAACTATGGCTACACCTTC. Translated, this is CASSEWGSNYGYTF. The rearrangement combines TRBV9 with TRBJ1-2; a tentative D call is TRBD1 (5 bases match). The germline V gene supplies CDR1 SGDLS and CDR2 YYNGEE. The CDR3 goes from the cysteine to the phenylalanine over 14 residues. The entry retains the CDR3 DNA only, 42 bases that are in frame from base 1. V loses 3 bases of germline sequence and J loses 0 bases, and the interval between the two ends is 9 bases.